Shown below are 26 T cell receptor beta chains from a single sample sequenced in a study of blood T cells in healthy people across ages. A sample-barcoded 5' primer and a J-beta primer mix were used in a second PCR of roughly 7 to 11 cycles. TCRdb called the 5' RACE reads again in MiXCR, with one record for every CDR3 protein. The repertoire holds 1.5 million to 2 million distinct CDR3 sequences, about 50% seen once, with more than 2% in the top ten. Input material: blood. The receptors were sampled from a woman aged 40 to 50 in good health.

The J gene is TRBJ2-7, the V gene TRBV7-2, with a tentative D call TRBD1 (6 bases). Trimming cost V 2 bases and J 3 bases, with 11 bases left between them. This CDR3 comprises 14 residues. Germline CDR1 reads SGHTA; CDR2 reads FQGNSA. This chain's CDR3 is CASSLNRDLYEQYF. The CDR3 bases are TGTGCCAGCAGCTTAAACAGGGACCTCTACGAGCAGTACTTC.

The J gene is TRBJ1-6, the V gene TRBV28, with TRBD1 matching over 8 bases. Losses at the gene ends were 6 bases for V and 5 bases for J; bases not matched to a gene: 6. CDR3 size: 15 residues. CDR1 and CDR2 (germline): MDHEN, SYDVKM. CDR3: CASRYRDRHNSPLHF. DNA for the CDR3: TGTGCCAGCAGGTACCGGGACAGGCATAATTCACCCCTCCACTTT.

The V and J genes are TRBV3-1 and TRBJ2-5, with D perhaps matching TRBD2 (6 bases). V was shortened by 1 base and J by 5 bases, with 23 bases between the two germline ends. CDR3 length: 18 amino acids. In germline, CDR1 is LGHDT, CDR2 YNNKEL (reference sequence). CDR3: CASSQVPSAGGPGETQYF. DNA of the CDR3: TGTGCCAGCAGCCAAGTACCTTCCGCCGGGGGACCTGGGGAGACCCAGTACTTC.

V is TRBV24-1 and J is TRBJ2-3, with D possibly being TRBD2 (5 bases). Germline CDR1 reads KGHDR; CDR2 reads SFDVKD. Trimming took 3 bases from V and 1 from J, leaving 16 bases between them. The CDR3 has 17 amino acids. The CDR3 here is CATSDPPGGSGTDTQYF. As DNA, the CDR3 is TGTGCCACCAGTGATCCACCGGGCGGGTCGGGCACAGATACGCAGTATTTT.

This clonotype has only a few counts. The J gene is TRBJ2-1, the V gene TRBV20-1; 12 nucleotides align to TRBD2. J lost 3 bases, V lost 3 bases, and 9 bases had no gene match. The germline V gene has CDR1 DFQATT and CDR2 SNEGSKA (reference sequence). The CDR3 is 17 residues long. DNA for the CDR3: TGCAGTGCTAGCCGCCTCAGACTAGCGGGGGACTACAATGAGCAGTTCTTC. Residues: CSASRLRLAGDYNEQFF.

This clonotype is a singleton in its sample. The chain joins TRBV18 to TRBJ2-7; TRBD2 is a possible D gene (5 bases). The CDR3 runs to 14 residues. V gave up 6 bases and J gave up 2 bases, with 14 bases separating them. Germline lookup yields CDR1 KGHSH and CDR2 LQKENI. CDR3 DNA sequence: TGTGCCAGCTCGAGGGAGCCTCTAACCTACGAGCAGTACTTC. Protein sequence: CASSREPLTYEQYF.

This clonotype was seen a handful of times. The rearrangement links TRBV15 to TRBJ2-7; D gene uncertain. The CDR3 covers 17 residues. Germline CDR1 LNHNV, CDR2 YYDKDF (reference sequence). Trimming took off 3 bases at V and 0 bases at J, with 18 bases between the two ends. The DNA for the CDR3 is TGTGCCACCAGCAGGGAACTTTCAGAACTTTCCTCCTACGAGCAGTACTTC. Residues: CATSRELSELSSYEQYF.

The table lists this clonotype with a few counts. This chain links TRBV27 with TRBJ2-5, with a possible D match to TRBD1 (5 bases). The CDR3 is 14 residues long. V lost 1 base and J lost 5, with 11 bases in between. Germline CDR1 and CDR2: MNHEY and SMNVEV (reference sequence). DNA for the CDR3: TGTGCCAGCAGTTTATTATGGGGCGCGGAGACCCAGTACTTC. Protein: CASSLLWGAETQYF.

Details on this clonotype: One end of the junction is discordant with germline, which a read error may explain. The chain couples TRBV4-3 to TRBJ2-1; possible D gene TRBD1, 8 bases. Germline V gene lookup returns CDR1 LGHNA and CDR2 YSLEER. This CDR3 spans 16 amino acids. The CDR3 is CTSSQDRGGGRDEQFF. In nucleotides, the CDR3 is TGCACCAGCAGCCAAGACAGGGGCGGGGGCCGGGATGAGCAGTTCTTC.

This chain joins TRBV9 and TRBJ1-2; D not resolved. Looked up from germline, CDR1 is SGDLS and CDR2 is YYNGEE. The CDR3 has 13 residues. The germline V and J ends were trimmed by 5 bases and 0 bases, with 8 bases remaining between them. CDR3 DNA: TGTGCCAGCAGTATGACTGCTAACTATGGCTACACCTTC. This sequence encodes CASSMTANYGYTF.

This clonotype was picked up one time. This sequence joins TRBV20-1 and TRBJ1-2, with TRBD1 as a possible D gene (5 bases). The CDR3 is 16 amino acids. Per germline, CDR1 DFQATT and CDR2 SNEGSKA (reference sequence). V lost 2 bases and J lost 0, with 16 bases in between. The CDR3 sequence: CSARQRGPRANYGYTF. The CDR3 DNA is TGCAGTGCTAGACAACGGGGCCCGAGGGCTAACTATGGCTACACCTTC.

This clonotype has just a few counts. V and J are TRBV6-1 and TRBJ2-7; D uncertain. Between the trimmed V and J ends, which lost 1 base and 1 base, there was a span of 8 bases. CDR3 length equals 14 residues. In germline, CDR1 is MNHNS, CDR2 SASEGT. The CDR3 sequence is CASSEGPISYEQYF. DNA of the CDR3: TGTGCCAGCAGTGAAGGTCCAATTTCCTACGAGCAGTACTTC.

As to this clonotype: One junction end disagrees with the germline gene, perhaps due to a read error. This sequence joins TRBV20-1 and TRBJ2-7; 10 bases are shared with TRBD1. The J call may be faulty, since TRBJ2-5 better matches the DNA end. The CDR3 sequence is 15 residues long. The germline V gene has CDR1 DFQATT and CDR2 SNEGSKA (reference sequence). Here the CDR3 DNA reads TGCAGAGCTAGGGACAGGGGAGGCATAGGGGAGACCCAGTACTTC. This codes for CRARDRGGIGETQYF.

The chain employs TRBV27 and TRBJ2-1, with D hard to call. The length of the CDR3 is 13 residues. The germline CDR1 and CDR2 sequences are MNHEY and SMNVEV (reference sequence). V was cut by 5 bases and J by 5 bases, with 10 bases left in between. The CDR3 is CASSVSENNEQFF. The CDR3 nucleotides read TGTGCCAGCAGTGTAAGTGAAAACAATGAGCAGTTCTTC.

J is TRBJ2-3 and V is TRBV20-1, with TRBD2 matching 8 bases. This CDR3 has 14 amino acids. The germline V gene has CDR1 DFQATT and CDR2 SNEGSKA (reference sequence). V lost 4 bases and J lost 4; bases outside the gene matches: 7. The CDR3 here is CSAISGRSPDTQYF. The CDR3 DNA is TGCAGTGCTATCAGCGGGAGAAGCCCAGATACGCAGTATTTT.

This chain uses TRBV3-1 with TRBJ2-7, with D possibly TRBD1 on 5 matching bases. Germline V lookup: CDR1 LGHDT, CDR2 YNNKEL (reference sequence). CDR3 length: 14 residues. The V end lost 3 bases, the J end lost 0 bases, and 9 bases lay between the germline ends. The DNA of the CDR3 is TGTGCCAGCAGCCATCACAGGAGCTCCTACGAGCAGTACTTC. It codes for CASSHHRSSYEQYF.

This clonotype was seen only a few times. The rearrangement joins TRBV6-5 to TRBJ2-7, with 7 bases matching TRBD2. Judging by the DNA end, TRBJ2-5 fits better; the J call may be wrong. This CDR3 has 15 amino acids. CDR1 is MNHEY and CDR2 is SVGAGI in the germline V gene. The CDR3 bases are TGTGCCAGCAGTTCTGCGGCGATAGGGACTAAGACCCAGTACTTC. It is translated as CASSSAAIGTKTQYF.

This clonotype has just a few counts. The V gene is TRBV5-1, the J gene TRBJ2-7; D is possibly TRBD1 or TRBD2 (5 bases each). This CDR3 is 14 amino acids long. Germline CDR1 reads SGHRS; CDR2 reads YFSETQ. With 1 base removed from V and 6 bases from J, the gap between germline ends came to 14 bases. The CDR3 region has the DNA TGCGCCAGCAGCTTGACACAGGTGAGGGGCGAGCAGTACTTC. Amino acids: CASSLTQVRGEQYF.

The chain employs TRBV20-1 and TRBJ2-5, with 7 bases identical to TRBD1. The V gene end was trimmed by 5 bases and the J gene end by 0 bases; junction bases not matched to a gene: 9. The CDR3 is made up of 15 amino acids. Germline CDR1 and CDR2: DFQATT and SNEGSKA (reference sequence). The CDR3 region has the DNA TGCAGTGCTCCCCGGGCGACAGGGTACCAAGAGACCCAGTACTTC. This codes for CSAPRATGYQETQYF.

The chain employs TRBV11-2 and TRBJ2-4; D gene unclear. The J call is uncertain, as TRBJ2-7 better fits the DNA end. Germline CDR1 is SGHAT and CDR2 is FQNNGV. The CDR3 runs to 14 residues. CDR3 nucleotide sequence: TGTGCCAGCACCTCTCTAAGTAAGTCCTACGAGCAGTACTTC. Residues: CASTSLSKSYEQYF.

This clonotype was picked up a small number of times. The chain couples TRBV20-1 to TRBJ2-4, with 8 bases that match TRBD1. With V trimmed by 5 bases and J by 3 bases, 9 bases remained unmatched. The germline V gene has CDR1 DFQATT and CDR2 SNEGSKA (reference sequence). This CDR3 comprises 15 residues. The CDR3 sequence: CSARPAGQGKNIQYF. CDR3 nucleotide sequence: TGCAGTGCTCGACCGGCAGGACAGGGCAAAAACATTCAGTACTTC.

The chain is built from TRBV4-2 and TRBJ1-2, with 9 positions matching TRBD1. The V and J ends lost 2 bases and 8 bases, in that order; junction bases with no gene match: 9. Germline values: CDR1 LGHNA, CDR2 YNFKEQ. CDR3 length: 15 amino acids. CDR3 DNA: TGTGCCAGCAGCCAAAGGGACAGGGAGACCGTCGGCTACACCTTC. Protein product: CASSQRDRETVGYTF.

V gene TRBV6-2 or TRBV6-3 combines with J gene TRBJ2-5; D call uncertain. The V and J ends lost 9 bases and 3 bases respectively, with 11 bases between them. The CDR3 has 12 amino acids. The germline V gene encodes CDR1 MNHEY and CDR2 SVGEGT. In DNA, the CDR3 is TGTGCCAGTGCGCTCGGAGAAGAGACCCAGTACTTC. It translates to CASALGEETQYF.

This clonotype was detected only once. The CDR3 nucleotides are TGTGCCACCAGTGACTTCGGACTAGCGGGAGACACAGATACGCAGTATTTT. The encoded protein is CATSDFGLAGDTDTQYF. The chain recombines TRBV24-1 with TRBJ2-3; 13 bases fit TRBD2. Germline V gene data show CDR1 as KGHDR and CDR2 as SFDVKD. The CDR3 has 17 amino acids. V trimming: 4 bases; J trimming: 2 bases; junction bases outside the gene matches: 5.

This clonotype has more than one count but fewer than ten. The V and J genes are TRBV12-3 or TRBV12-4 and TRBJ1-1; 7 nucleotides match TRBD1. V dropped 2 bases and J dropped 4; count of bases not matched to a gene: 4. This CDR3 is 14 amino acids long. DNA of the CDR3: TGTGCCAGCAGTTTACTTAGACAGGGCACTGAAGCTTTCTTT. Translation gives CASSLLRQGTEAFF.

This clonotype has a handful of counts. CDR3 amino acids: CSAISRGWEETQYF. Here the CDR3 DNA reads TGCAGTGCTATTAGTCGGGGGTGGGAAGAGACCCAGTACTTC. The chain carries TRBV20-1 and TRBJ2-5; weak D call: TRBD2 (6 bases). The germline CDR1 and CDR2 sequences are DFQATT and SNEGSKA (reference sequence). V dropped 4 bases and J dropped 3 bases, with 15 bases sitting between them. There are 14 residues in the CDR3.